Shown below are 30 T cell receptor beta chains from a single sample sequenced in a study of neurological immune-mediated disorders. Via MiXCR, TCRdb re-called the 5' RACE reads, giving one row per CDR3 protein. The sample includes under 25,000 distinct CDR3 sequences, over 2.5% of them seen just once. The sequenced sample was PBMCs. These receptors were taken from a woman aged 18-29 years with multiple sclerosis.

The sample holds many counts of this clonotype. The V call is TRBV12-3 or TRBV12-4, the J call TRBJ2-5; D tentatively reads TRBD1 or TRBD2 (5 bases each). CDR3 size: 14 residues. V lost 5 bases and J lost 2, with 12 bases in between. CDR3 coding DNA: TGTGCCAGCAGTCAGGGACGGATGCAAGAGACCCAGTACTTC. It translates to CASSQGRMQETQYF.

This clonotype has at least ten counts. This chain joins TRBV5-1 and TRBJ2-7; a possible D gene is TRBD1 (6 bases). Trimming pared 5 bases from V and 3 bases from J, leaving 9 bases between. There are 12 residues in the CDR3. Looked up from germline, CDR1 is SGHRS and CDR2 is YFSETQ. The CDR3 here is CASSAGDYEQYF. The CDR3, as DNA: TGCGCCAGCAGTGCAGGGGACTACGAGCAGTACTTC.

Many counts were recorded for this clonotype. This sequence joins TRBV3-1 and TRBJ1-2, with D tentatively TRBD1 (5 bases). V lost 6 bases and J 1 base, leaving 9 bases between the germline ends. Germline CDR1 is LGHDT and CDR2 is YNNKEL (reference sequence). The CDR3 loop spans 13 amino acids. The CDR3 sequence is CASSHRFNYGYTF. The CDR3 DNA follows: TGTGCCAGCAGTCACAGGTTTAACTATGGCTACACCTTC.

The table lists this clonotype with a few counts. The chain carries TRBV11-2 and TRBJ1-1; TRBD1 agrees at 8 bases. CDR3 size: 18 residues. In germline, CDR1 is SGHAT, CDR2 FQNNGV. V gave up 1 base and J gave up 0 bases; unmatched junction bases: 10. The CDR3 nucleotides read TGTGCCAGCAGCTTAGCTTTGTACAGGGGGAACATGAACACTGAAGCTTTCTTT. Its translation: CASSLALYRGNMNTEAFF.

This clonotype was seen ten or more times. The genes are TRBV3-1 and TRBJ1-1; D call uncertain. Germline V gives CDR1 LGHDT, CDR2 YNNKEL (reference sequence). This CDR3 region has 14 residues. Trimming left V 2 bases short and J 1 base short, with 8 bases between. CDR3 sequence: CASSQQWGNTEAFF. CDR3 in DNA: TGTGCCAGCAGCCAACAGTGGGGGAACACTGAAGCTTTCTTT.

CDR3 DNA sequence: TGCAGTGCTAGACCGACGGAGAAGGCAAGGACCCAGTACTTC. Translating gives CSARPTEKARTQYF. The rearrangement uses TRBV20-1 and TRBJ2-5; no clear D gene. Germline V gene data show CDR1 as DFQATT and CDR2 as SNEGSKA (reference sequence). The CDR3 loop spans 14 amino acids. V was clipped by 2 bases and J by 7 bases, with 17 bases between them.

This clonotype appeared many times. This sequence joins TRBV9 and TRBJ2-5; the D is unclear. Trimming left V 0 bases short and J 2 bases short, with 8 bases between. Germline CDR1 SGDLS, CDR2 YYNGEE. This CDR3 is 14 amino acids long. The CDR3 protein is CASSVEGLQETQYF. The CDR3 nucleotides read TGTGCCAGCAGCGTAGAGGGTCTGCAAGAGACCCAGTACTTC.

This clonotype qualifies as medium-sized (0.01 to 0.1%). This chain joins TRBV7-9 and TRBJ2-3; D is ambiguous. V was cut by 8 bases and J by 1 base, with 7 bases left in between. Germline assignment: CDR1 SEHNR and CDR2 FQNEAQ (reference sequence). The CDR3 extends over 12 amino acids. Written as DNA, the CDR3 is TGTGCCAGCCGATGGGGCACAGATACGCAGTATTTT. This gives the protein CASRWGTDTQYF.

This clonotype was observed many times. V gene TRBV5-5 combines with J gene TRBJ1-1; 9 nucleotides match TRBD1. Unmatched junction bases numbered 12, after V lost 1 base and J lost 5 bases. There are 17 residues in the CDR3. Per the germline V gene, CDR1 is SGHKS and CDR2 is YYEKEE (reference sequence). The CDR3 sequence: CASSLRAQTGGNTEAFF. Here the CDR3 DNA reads TGTGCCAGCAGCTTGAGGGCACAGACAGGGGGTAATACTGAAGCTTTCTTT.

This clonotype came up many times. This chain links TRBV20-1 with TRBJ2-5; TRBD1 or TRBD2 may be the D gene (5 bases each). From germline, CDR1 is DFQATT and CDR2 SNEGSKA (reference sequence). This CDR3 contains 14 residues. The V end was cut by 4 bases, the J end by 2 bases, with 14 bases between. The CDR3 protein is CSANRDGPQETQYF. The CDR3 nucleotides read TGCAGTGCTAACCGGGACGGACCACAAGAGACCCAGTACTTC.

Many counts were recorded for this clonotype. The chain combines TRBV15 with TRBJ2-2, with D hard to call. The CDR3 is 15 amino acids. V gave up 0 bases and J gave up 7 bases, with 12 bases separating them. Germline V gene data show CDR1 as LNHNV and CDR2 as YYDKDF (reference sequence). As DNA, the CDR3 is TGTGCCACCAGCAGAGATTTAGGATCCATCGGGGAGCTGTTTTTT. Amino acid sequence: CATSRDLGSIGELFF.

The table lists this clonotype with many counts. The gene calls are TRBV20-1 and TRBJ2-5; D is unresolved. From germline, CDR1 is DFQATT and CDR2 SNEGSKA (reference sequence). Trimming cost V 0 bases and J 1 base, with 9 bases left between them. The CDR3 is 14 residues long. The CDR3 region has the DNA TGCAGTGCTAGAGACCCGTCGGGCCAAGAGACCCAGTACTTC. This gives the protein CSARDPSGQETQYF.

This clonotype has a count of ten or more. The CDR3 DNA is TGCAGCGCCAGACAGTTGGGGTTGAACACCGGGGAGCTGTTTTTT. Protein sequence: CSARQLGLNTGELFF. The chain has TRBV29-1 and TRBJ2-2, with D tentatively TRBD1 (5 bases). V lost 7 bases, J lost 1 base, and 16 bases lay in between. The CDR3 loop spans 15 amino acids. Germline V gene data show CDR1 as SQVTM and CDR2 as ANQGSEA.

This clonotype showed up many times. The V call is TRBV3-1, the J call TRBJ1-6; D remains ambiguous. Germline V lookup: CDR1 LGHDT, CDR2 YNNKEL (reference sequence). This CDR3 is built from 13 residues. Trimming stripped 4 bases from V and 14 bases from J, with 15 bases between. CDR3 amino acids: CASSLRLDGSLHF. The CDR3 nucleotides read TGTGCCAGCAGCCTTCGGCTGGACGGATCCCTCCACTTT.

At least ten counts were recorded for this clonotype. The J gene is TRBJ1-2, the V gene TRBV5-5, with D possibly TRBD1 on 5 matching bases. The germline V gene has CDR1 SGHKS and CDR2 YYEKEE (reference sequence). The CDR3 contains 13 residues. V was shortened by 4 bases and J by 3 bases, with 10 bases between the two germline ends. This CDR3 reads CASSRKTDYGYTF. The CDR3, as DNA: TGTGCCAGCAGCCGAAAGACAGACTATGGCTACACCTTC.

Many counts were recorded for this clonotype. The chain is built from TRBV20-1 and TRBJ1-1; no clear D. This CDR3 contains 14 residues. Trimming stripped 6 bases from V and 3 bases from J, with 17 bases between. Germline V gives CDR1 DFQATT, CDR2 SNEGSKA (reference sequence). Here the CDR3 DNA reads TGCAGTGCCCCATACTCCGGTAGGGACACTGAAGCTTTCTTT. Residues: CSAPYSGRDTEAFF.

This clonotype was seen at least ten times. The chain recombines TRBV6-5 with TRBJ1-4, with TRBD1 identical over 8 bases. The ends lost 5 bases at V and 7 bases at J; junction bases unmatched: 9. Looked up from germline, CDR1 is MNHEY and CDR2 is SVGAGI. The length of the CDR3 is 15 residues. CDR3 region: CASSPSWQGAEKLFF. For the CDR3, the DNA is TGTGCCAGCAGTCCCTCGTGGCAGGGGGCTGAAAAACTGTTTTTT.

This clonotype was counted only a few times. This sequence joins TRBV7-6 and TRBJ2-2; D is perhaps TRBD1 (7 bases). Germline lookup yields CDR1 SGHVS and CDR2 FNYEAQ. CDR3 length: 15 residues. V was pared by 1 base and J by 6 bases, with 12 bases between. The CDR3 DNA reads TGTGCCAGCAGCTTAGACAGGGGAGGCGCCGGGGAGCTGTTTTTT. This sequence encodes CASSLDRGGAGELFF. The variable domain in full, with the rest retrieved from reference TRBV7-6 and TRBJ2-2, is GAGVSQSPRYKVTKRGQDVALRCDPISGHVSLYWYRQALGQGPEFLTYFNYEAQQDKSGLPNDRFSAERPEGSISTLTIQRTEQRDSAMYRCASSLDRGGAGELFFGEGSRLTVL.

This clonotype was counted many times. Here the CDR3 DNA reads TGTGCCAGCAGTTTAGCGCTGACTGAAGCTTTCTTT. Residues: CASSLALTEAFF. The rearrangement uses TRBV12-3 or TRBV12-4 and TRBJ1-1; D not resolved. The CDR3 runs to 12 residues. The V and J ends lost 0 bases and 5 bases respectively, with 4 bases between them.

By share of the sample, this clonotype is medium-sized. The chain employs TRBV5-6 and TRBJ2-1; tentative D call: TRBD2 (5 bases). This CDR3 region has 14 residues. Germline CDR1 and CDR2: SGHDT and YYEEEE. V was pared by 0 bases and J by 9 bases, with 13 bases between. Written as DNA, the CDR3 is TGTGCCAGCAGCTTGGTACGGGGTTCTCTTGAGCAGTTCTTC. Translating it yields CASSLVRGSLEQFF.

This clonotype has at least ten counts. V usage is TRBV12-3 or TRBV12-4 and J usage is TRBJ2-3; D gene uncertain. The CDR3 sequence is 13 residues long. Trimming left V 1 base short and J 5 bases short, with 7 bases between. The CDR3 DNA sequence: TGTGCCAGCAGTTTAGATGGAATAGATACGCAGTATTTT. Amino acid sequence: CASSLDGIDTQYF.

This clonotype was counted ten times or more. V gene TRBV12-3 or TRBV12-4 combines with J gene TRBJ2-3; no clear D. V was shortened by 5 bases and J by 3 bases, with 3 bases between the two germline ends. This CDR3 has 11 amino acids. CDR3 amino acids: CASSMTDTQYF. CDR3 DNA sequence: TGTGCCAGCAGTATGACAGATACGCAGTATTTT.

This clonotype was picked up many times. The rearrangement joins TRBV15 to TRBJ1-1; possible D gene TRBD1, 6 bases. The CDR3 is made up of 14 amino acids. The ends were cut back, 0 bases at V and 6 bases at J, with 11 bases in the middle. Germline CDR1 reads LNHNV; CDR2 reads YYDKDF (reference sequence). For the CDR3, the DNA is TGTGCCACCAGCAGAGATAGAAGGGGGGCTGAAGCTTTCTTT. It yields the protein CATSRDRRGAEAFF.

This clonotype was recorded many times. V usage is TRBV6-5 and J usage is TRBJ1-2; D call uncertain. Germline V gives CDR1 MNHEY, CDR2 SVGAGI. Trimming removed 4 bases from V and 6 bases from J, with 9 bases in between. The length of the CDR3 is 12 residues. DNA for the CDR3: TGTGCCAGCAGTTCTCCAAGGGATGGCTACACCTTC. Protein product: CASSSPRDGYTF.

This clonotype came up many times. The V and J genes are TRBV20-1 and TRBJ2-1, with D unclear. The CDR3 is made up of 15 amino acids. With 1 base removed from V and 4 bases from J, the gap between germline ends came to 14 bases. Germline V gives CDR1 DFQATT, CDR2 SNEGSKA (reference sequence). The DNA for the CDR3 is TGCAGTGCTAGAGGGTTGTCTAGGTCTTACAATGAGCAGTTCTTC. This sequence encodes CSARGLSRSYNEQFF.

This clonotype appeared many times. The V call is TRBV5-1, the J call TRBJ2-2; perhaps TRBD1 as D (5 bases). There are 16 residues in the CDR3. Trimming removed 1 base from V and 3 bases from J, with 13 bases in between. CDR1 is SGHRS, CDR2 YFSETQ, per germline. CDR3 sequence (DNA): TGCGCCAGCAGCTTGTATCAGGGCTTCGACACCGGGGAGCTGTTTTTT. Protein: CASSLYQGFDTGELFF.

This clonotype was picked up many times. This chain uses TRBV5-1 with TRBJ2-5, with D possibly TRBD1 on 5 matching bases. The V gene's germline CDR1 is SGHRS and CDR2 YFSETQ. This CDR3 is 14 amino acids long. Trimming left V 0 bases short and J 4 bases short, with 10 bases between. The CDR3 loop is CASSLGPGSETQYF. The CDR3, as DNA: TGCGCCAGCAGCTTGGGCCCAGGGTCAGAGACCCAGTACTTC.

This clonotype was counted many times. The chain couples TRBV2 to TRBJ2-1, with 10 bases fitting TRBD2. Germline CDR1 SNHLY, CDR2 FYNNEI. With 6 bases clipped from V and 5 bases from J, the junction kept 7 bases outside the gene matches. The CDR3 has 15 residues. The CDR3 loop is CASSHGTSDDNEQFF. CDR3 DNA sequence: TGTGCCAGCAGCCACGGGACTAGCGACGACAATGAGCAGTTCTTC.

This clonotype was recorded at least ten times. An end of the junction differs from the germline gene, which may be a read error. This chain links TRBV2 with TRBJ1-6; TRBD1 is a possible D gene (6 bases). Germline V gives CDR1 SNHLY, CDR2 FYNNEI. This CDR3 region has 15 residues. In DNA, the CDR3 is TGTGCCAGCAGAAGGGGCCAGGGGAATAATTCACCCCTCAACTTT. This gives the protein CASRRGQGNNSPLNF.

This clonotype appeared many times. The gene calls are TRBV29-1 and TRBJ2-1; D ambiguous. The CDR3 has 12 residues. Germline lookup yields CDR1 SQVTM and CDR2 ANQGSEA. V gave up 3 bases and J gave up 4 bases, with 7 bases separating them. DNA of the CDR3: TGCAGCGTTGATGTAGAGTACAATGAGCAGTTCTTC. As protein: CSVDVEYNEQFF.